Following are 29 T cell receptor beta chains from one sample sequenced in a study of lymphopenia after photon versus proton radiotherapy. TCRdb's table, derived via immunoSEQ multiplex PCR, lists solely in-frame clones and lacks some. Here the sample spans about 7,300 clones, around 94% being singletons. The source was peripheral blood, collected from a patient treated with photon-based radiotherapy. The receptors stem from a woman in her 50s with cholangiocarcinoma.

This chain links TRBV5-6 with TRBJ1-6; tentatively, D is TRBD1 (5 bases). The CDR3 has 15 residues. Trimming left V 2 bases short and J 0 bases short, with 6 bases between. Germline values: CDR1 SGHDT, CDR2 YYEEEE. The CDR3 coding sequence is TGTGCCAGCAGCTTCGACAGCTCCTATAATTCACCCCTCCACTTT. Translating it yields CASSFDSSYNSPLHF.

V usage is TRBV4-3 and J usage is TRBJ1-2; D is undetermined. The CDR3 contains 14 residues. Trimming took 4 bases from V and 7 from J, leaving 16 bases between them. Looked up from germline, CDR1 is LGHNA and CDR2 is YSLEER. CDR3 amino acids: CASSLPGQRRGYTF. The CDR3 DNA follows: TGCGCCAGCAGCCTTCCGGGTCAGCGGCGTGGCTACACCTTC.

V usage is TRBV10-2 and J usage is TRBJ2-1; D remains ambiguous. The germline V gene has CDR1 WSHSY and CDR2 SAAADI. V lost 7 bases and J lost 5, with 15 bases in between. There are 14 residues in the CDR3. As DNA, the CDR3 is TGCGCCAGCATGTTGCAGGTTTTCAACAATGAGCAGTTCTTC. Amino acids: CASMLQVFNNEQFF.

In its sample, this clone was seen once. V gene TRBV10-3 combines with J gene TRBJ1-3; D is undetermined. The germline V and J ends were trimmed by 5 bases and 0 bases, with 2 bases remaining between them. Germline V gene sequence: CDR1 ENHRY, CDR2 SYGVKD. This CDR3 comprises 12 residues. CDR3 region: CAISTSGNTIYF. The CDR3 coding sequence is TGTGCCATCAGTACCTCTGGAAACACCATATATTTT.

The CDR3 loop reads CASSEDEGTGMYEQYF. As DNA, the CDR3 is TGTGCCAGCAGTGAAGATGAAGGGACAGGGATGTACGAGCAGTACTTC. The V call is TRBV2, the J call TRBJ2-7; 9 nucleotides agree with TRBD1. With V trimmed by 1 base and J by 4 bases, 8 bases remained unmatched. The CDR3 is made up of 16 amino acids. Germline V lookup: CDR1 SNHLY, CDR2 FYNNEI.

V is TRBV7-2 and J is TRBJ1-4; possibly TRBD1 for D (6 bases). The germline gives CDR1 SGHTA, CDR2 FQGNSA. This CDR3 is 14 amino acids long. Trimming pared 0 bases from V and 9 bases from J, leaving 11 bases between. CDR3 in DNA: TGTGCCAGCAGCTTAGCTCGGCAGGGGCAAAAACTGTTTTTT. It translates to CASSLARQGQKLFF.

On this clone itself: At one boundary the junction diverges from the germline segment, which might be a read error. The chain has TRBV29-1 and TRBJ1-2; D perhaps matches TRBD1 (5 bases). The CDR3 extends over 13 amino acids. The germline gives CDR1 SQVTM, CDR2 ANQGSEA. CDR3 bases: TGCAGCATTGATTGGAAGGGGATACGAGGCTACACCTTC. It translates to CSIDWKGIRGYTF.

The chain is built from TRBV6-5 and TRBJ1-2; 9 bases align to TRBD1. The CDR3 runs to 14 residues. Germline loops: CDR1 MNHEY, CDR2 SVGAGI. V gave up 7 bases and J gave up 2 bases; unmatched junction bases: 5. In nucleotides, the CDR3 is TGTGCCAGCACGCGGGGACAGGGAAACTATGGCTACACCTTC. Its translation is CASTRGQGNYGYTF.

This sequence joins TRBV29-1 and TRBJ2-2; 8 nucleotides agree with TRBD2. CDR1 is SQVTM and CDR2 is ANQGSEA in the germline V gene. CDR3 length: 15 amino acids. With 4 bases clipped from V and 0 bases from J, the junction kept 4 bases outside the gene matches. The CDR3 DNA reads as TGCAGCGTTGCAACTAGCGGAGCGAACACCGGGGAGCTGTTTTTT. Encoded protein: CSVATSGANTGELFF.

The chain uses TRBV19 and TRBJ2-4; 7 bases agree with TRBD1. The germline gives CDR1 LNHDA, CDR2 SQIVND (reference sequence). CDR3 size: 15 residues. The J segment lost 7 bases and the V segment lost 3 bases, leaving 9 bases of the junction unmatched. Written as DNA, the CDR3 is TGTGCCAGTAGTATTTTGGGTAGGGACAGTAACATTCAGTACTTC. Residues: CASSILGRDSNIQYF.

CDR3 DNA: TGCGCCAGCAGCTCGAACAGGGGGCGAGGGAATCTAGGGGCCAACGTCCTGACTTTC. Translated, it gives CASSSNRGRGNLGANVLTF. The chain couples TRBV5-1 to TRBJ2-6, with 9 bases that match TRBD1. The CDR3 has 19 amino acids. The V gene's germline CDR1 is SGHRS and CDR2 YFSETQ. The V and J ends lost 3 bases and 4 bases, in that order; junction bases with no gene match: 14.

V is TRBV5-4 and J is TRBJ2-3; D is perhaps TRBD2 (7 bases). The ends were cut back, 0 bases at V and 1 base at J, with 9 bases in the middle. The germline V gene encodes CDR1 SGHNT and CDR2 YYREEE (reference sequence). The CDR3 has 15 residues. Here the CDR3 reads CASSLGGGRTDTQYF. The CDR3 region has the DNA TGTGCCAGCAGCTTGGGCGGGGGCCGCACAGATACGCAGTATTTT.

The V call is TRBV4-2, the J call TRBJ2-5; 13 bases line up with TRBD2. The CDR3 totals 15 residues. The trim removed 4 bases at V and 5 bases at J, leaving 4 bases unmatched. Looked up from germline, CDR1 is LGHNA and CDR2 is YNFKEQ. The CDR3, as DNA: TGTGCCAGCAGCCTGGGGACTAGCGGGGCTGAGACCCAGTACTTC. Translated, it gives CASSLGTSGAETQYF.

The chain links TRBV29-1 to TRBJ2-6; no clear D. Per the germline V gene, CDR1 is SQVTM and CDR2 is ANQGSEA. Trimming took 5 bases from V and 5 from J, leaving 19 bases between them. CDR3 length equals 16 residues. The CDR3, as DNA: TGCAGCGTTCTCGATAAACTACAAAGTCGGGCCAACGTCCTGACTTTC. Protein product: CSVLDKLQSRANVLTF.

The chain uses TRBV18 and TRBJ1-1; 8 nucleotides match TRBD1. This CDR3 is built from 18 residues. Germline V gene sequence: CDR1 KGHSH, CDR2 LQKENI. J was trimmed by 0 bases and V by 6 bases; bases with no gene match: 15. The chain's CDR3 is CASSPARGQGNMNTEAFF. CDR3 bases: TGTGCCAGCTCGCCTGCTCGCGGACAGGGTAATATGAACACTGAAGCTTTCTTT.

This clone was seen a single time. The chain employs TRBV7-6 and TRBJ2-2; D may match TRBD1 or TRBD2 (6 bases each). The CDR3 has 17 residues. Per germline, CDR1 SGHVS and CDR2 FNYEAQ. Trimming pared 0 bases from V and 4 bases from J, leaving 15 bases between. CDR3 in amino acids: CASSLALGGLGTGELFF. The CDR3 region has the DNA TGTGCCAGCAGCTTAGCGCTAGGGGGGCTCGGCACCGGGGAGCTGTTTTTT.

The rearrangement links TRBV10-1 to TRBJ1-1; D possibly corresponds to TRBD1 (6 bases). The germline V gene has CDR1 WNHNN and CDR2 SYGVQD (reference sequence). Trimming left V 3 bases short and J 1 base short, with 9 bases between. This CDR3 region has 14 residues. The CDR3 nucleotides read TGCGCCAGCAGTGAACAACAGGGGAACACTGAAGCTTTCTTT. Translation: CASSEQQGNTEAFF.

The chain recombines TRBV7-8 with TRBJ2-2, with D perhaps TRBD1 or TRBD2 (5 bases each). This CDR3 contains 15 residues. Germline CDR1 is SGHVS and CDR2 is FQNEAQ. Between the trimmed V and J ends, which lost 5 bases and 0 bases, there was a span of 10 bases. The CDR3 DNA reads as TGTGCCAGCAGCCTCTTGGGGGCGAACACCGGGGAGCTGTTTTTT. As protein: CASSLLGANTGELFF.

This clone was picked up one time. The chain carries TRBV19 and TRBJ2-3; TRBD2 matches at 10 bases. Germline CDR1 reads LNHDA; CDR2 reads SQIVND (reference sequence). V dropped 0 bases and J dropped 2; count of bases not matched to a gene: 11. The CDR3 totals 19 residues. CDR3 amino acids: CASSIDSGTSGTITDTQYF. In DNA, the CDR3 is TGTGCCAGTAGTATAGATAGCGGAACTAGCGGGACCATCACAGATACGCAGTATTTT.

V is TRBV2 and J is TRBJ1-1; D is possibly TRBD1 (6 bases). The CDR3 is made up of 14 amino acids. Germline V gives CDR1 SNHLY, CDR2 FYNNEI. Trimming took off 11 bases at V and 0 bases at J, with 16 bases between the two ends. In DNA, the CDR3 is TGTGCCGCCCACGACAGGACCATGAACACTGAAGCTTTCTTT. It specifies CAAHDRTMNTEAFF.

The DNA for the CDR3 is TGTGCCAGCAGGTTAAGGTGGCACTTCGGCGGGGAGCTGTTTTTT. This translates into CASRLRWHFGGELFF. V usage is TRBV27 and J usage is TRBJ2-2; no clear D. The germline V and J ends were trimmed by 6 bases and 7 bases, with 18 bases remaining between them. The V gene's germline CDR1 is MNHEY and CDR2 SMNVEV (reference sequence). This CDR3 contains 15 residues.

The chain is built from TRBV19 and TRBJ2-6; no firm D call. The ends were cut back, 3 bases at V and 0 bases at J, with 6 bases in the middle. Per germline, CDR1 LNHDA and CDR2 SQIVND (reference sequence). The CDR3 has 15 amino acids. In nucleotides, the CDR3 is TGTGCCAGTAGTATCTGGGACTCTGGGGCCAACGTCCTGACTTTC. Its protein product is CASSIWDSGANVLTF.

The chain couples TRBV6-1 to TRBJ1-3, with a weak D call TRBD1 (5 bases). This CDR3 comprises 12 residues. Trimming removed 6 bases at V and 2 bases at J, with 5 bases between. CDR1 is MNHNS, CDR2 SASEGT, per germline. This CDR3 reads CASRGAGNTIYF. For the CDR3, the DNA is TGTGCCAGCAGGGGGGCTGGAAACACCATATATTTT.

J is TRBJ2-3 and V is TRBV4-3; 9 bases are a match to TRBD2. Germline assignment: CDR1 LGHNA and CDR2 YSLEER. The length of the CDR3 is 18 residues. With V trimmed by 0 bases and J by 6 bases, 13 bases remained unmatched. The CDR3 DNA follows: TGCGCCAGCAGCCAAGATATCTTTGGCGGGGGGGCCTTGGATACGCAGTATTTT. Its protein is CASSQDIFGGGALDTQYF.

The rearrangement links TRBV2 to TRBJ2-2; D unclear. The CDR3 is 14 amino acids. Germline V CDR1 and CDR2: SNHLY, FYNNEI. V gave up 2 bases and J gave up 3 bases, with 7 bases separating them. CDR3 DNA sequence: TGTGCCAGCAGTGAACCAATTTACACCGGGGAGCTGTTTTTT. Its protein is CASSEPIYTGELFF.

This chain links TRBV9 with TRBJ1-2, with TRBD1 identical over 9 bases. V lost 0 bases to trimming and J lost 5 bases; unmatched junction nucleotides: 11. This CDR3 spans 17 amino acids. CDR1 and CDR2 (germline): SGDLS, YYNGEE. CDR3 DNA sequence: TGTGCCAGCAGCGTAGACGAGGGGACAGGGCGCGAATATGGCTACACCTTC. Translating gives CASSVDEGTGREYGYTF.

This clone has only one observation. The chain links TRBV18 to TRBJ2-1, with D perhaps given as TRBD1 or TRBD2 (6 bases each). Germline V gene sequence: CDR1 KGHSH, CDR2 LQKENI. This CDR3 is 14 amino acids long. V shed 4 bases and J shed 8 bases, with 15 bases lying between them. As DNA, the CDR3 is TGTGCCAGCTCACTCGGGGGCGGTCAGGATGAGCAGTTCTTC. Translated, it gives CASSLGGGQDEQFF.

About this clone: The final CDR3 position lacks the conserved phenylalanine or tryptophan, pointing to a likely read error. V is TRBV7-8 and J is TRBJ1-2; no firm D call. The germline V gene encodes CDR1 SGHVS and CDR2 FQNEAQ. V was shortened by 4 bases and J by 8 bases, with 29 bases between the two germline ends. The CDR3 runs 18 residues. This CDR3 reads CASSSIGQWALLSIGYTS. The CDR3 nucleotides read TGTGCCAGCAGCTCCATCGGCCAGTGGGCTCTCCTTTCGATCGGCTACACCTCC.

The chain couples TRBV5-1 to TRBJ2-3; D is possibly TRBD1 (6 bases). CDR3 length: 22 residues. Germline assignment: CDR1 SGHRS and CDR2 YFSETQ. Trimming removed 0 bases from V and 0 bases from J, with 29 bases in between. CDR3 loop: CASSLVVGSGHRNRPSTDTQYF. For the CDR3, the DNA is TGCGCCAGCAGCTTGGTTGTTGGGTCGGGACACCGAAACCGCCCTAGCACAGATACGCAGTATTTT.